What follows are 17 T cell receptor beta chains derived from one specimen sequenced in a study of beta chain features in type 1 diabetes. The isolated RNA, all of it, was reverse transcribed, so expressed TCRB transcripts were what got sequenced. Data came from immunoSEQ multiplex PCR; TCRdb stores just in-frame clones and leaves some out. Found here are around 310,000 clones, approximately 10% of them singletons; the top ten hold approximately 0.016%. Sequencing was done on a sample of naive CD4+ T cells from blood. Receptors originate from a woman in her twenties or thirties in good health.

The rearrangement links TRBV9 to TRBJ2-1; D perhaps matches TRBD2 (5 bases). Germline CDR1 and CDR2: SGDLS and YYNGEE. V was shortened by 4 bases and J by 5 bases, with 16 bases between the two germline ends. The CDR3 spans 15 residues. DNA of the CDR3: TGTGCCAGCAGCCCAAACCCCGGGGTCGACAATGAGCAGTTCTTC. This gives the protein CASSPNPGVDNEQFF.

The V gene is TRBV18, the J gene TRBJ2-1; TRBD2 aligns across 12 bases. The V gene's germline CDR1 is KGHSH and CDR2 LQKENI. After removal of 4 bases from V and 12 bases from J, the junction contained 7 bases not matched to a gene. The CDR3 is 14 residues long. The CDR3 DNA is TGTGCCAGCTCACTCCGACTAGCGGGAGTGTCGCAGTTCTTC. Protein product: CASSLRLAGVSQFF.

This clone was recorded a few times. The chain links TRBV9 to TRBJ2-1; D is unresolved. Germline V CDR1 and CDR2: SGDLS, YYNGEE. The CDR3 contains 15 residues. V was shortened by 4 bases and J by 0 bases, with 11 bases between the two germline ends. The CDR3 here is CASSPPRSSYNEQFF. The CDR3 DNA reads TGTGCCAGCAGCCCCCCGCGGAGCTCCTACAATGAGCAGTTCTTC.

The chain uses TRBV4-2 and TRBJ2-5; 11 nucleotides match TRBD2. J lost 2 bases, V lost 0 bases, and 5 bases had no gene match. Germline values: CDR1 LGHNA, CDR2 YNFKEQ. CDR3 size: 17 residues. DNA for the CDR3: TGTGCCAGCAGCCAAGATCGGACTAGCGGGCGGCAAGAGACCCAGTACTTC. Its protein product is CASSQDRTSGRQETQYF.

This clone was seen more than once but under ten times. The sample holds other DNA sequences that translate to the same CDR3. The genes are TRBV2 and TRBJ2-7; D perhaps matches TRBD2 (6 bases). CDR1 and CDR2 (germline): SNHLY, FYNNEI. V dropped 4 bases and J dropped 4 bases, with 8 bases sitting between them. The CDR3 covers 12 residues. CDR3 nucleotide sequence: TGTGCCAGCAGTGGGGACTCGTACGAGCAGTACTTC. Its translation is CASSGDSYEQYF.

This clone was seen a few times. The chain employs TRBV29-1 and TRBJ1-1; tentative D call: TRBD1 (5 bases). The CDR3 has 14 residues. V lost 1 base, J lost 4 bases, and 13 bases lay in between. Germline-derived CDR1 and CDR2 are SQVTM and ANQGSEA. CDR3 nucleotide sequence: TGCAGCGTTGAAGTTAGGGGATGGGGCACTGAAGCTTTCTTT. This sequence encodes CSVEVRGWGTEAFF.

This clone was seen only a few times. The chain couples TRBV7-2 to TRBJ2-1, with 10 bases identical to TRBD1. The germline V gene encodes CDR1 SGHTA and CDR2 FQGNSA. The trim removed 2 bases at V and 5 bases at J, leaving 3 bases unmatched. CDR3 length: 15 amino acids. The CDR3 spells CASSLRGQGHNEQFF. CDR3 DNA sequence: TGTGCCAGCAGCTTAAGGGGACAGGGGCACAATGAGCAGTTCTTC.

This clone was found a few times. The V gene is TRBV4-3, the J gene TRBJ2-5; a weak D match, TRBD1 (5 bases). This CDR3 is 15 amino acids long. Between the trimmed V and J ends, which lost 0 bases and 5 bases, there was a span of 13 bases. CDR1 LGHNA and CDR2 YSLEER come from the germline V gene. CDR3 coding DNA: TGCGCCAGCAGCCAAGACGCCGCACCAGGGGAGACCCAGTACTTC. Protein: CASSQDAAPGETQYF.

V usage is TRBV2 and J usage is TRBJ2-5; D might be TRBD2 (5 bases). The CDR3 spans 12 residues. V gave up 10 bases and J gave up 4 bases, with 13 bases separating them. The germline V gene encodes CDR1 SNHLY and CDR2 FYNNEI. CDR3 protein: CATRGGAETQYF. The CDR3 DNA follows: TGTGCCACCCGAGGAGGAGCAGAGACCCAGTACTTC.

This clone has just a few counts. CDR3 DNA sequence: TGCGCCAGCAGCTTGACAGGGGGCGCAAATGGCTACACCTTC. Amino acid sequence: CASSLTGGANGYTF. This chain uses TRBV5-1 with TRBJ1-2, with 9 nucleotides matching TRBD1. V gave up 1 base and J gave up 6 bases; unmatched junction bases: 4. The CDR3 consists of 14 residues. Looked up from germline, CDR1 is SGHRS and CDR2 is YFSETQ.

The chain links TRBV28 to TRBJ2-2; D unclear. This CDR3 is built from 12 residues. Germline V gene sequence: CDR1 MDHEN, CDR2 SYDVKM. V was cut by 9 bases and J by 1 base, with 6 bases left in between. The DNA for the CDR3 is TGTGCCAGTCAGAAGAACACCGGGGAGCTGTTTTTT. Encoded protein: CASQKNTGELFF.

There are a few counts of this clone. The chain employs TRBV5-1 and TRBJ2-7; tentatively, D is TRBD1 (6 bases). V dropped 0 bases and J dropped 6 bases, with 13 bases sitting between them. Germline lookup yields CDR1 SGHRS and CDR2 YFSETQ. This CDR3 has 14 amino acids. CDR3 region: CASSLAMEGGEQYF. CDR3 sequence (DNA): TGCGCCAGCAGCTTGGCCATGGAAGGGGGCGAGCAGTACTTC. The full variable domain, its missing parts supplied by reference TRBV5-1 and TRBJ2-7, is KAGVTQTPRYLIKTRGQQVTLSCSPISGHRSVSWYQQTPGQGLQFLFEYFSETQRNKGNFPGRFSGRQFSNSRSEMNVSTLELGDSALYLCASSLAMEGGEQYFGPGTRLTVT.

The V call is TRBV6-1, the J call TRBJ2-7; 8 nucleotides align to TRBD2. CDR3 length: 14 residues. J gave up 2 bases and V 7 bases, and 7 bases lay outside the gene matches. Looked up from germline, CDR1 is MNHNS and CDR2 is SASEGT. The CDR3 is CASMSRTSPYEQYF. The CDR3, as DNA: TGTGCCAGCATGTCCCGGACTAGCCCCTACGAGCAGTACTTC.

V is TRBV30 and J is TRBJ2-1; D is undetermined. Germline V gene sequence: CDR1 GTSNPN, CDR2 SVGIG (reference sequence). V shed 0 bases and J shed 13 bases, with 10 bases lying between them. This CDR3 spans 11 amino acids. CDR3 bases: TGTGCCTGGAGTGTAGCAGACAAACAGTTCTTC. Amino acids: CAWSVADKQFF.

The rearrangement joins TRBV7-2 to TRBJ2-3, with D unclear. The V gene lost 1 base and the J gene lost 5 bases, with 10 bases spanning the gap. The CDR3 spans 14 residues. Germline loops: CDR1 SGHTA, CDR2 FQGNSA. In DNA, the CDR3 is TGTGCCAGCAGCTTAGATTCCTCGGGAGATACGCAGTATTTT. Translation: CASSLDSSGDTQYF.

The chain links TRBV7-2 to TRBJ1-1; D not resolved. V lost 4 bases, J lost 0 bases, and 12 bases lay in between. Per the germline V gene, CDR1 is SGHTA and CDR2 is FQGNSA. The CDR3 contains 15 residues. The CDR3 loop reads CASSSTSNLNTEAFF. CDR3 nucleotides: TGTGCCAGCAGCTCAACATCGAACCTGAACACTGAAGCTTTCTTT.

The sample holds a few counts of this clone. The chain is built from TRBV5-4 and TRBJ2-7; tentatively, D is TRBD1 (6 bases). V lost 0 bases, J lost 3 bases, and 13 bases lay in between. Per germline, CDR1 SGHNT and CDR2 YYREEE (reference sequence). This CDR3 region has 15 residues. Here the CDR3 DNA reads TGTGCCAGCAGCTTGGCCCCAGGGGTGAACTACGAGCAGTACTTC. This encodes CASSLAPGVNYEQYF.